Each of the 18 T cell receptor beta chains below was sequenced from the same sample in a study of blood T cells in healthy people across ages. Primed by a sample-barcoded 5' primer and a J-beta primer mix, a second PCR proceeded for about 6 to 12 cycles. TCRdb reprocessed the 5' RACE reads via MiXCR and lists one record per CDR3 protein. This sample has 650,000 to 1,000,000 distinct CDR3 sequences, with around 34% found just once. Material: blood. These receptors were collected from a man aged 18 to 29 in good health.

The sample holds many counts of this clonotype. The V call is TRBV7-2, the J call TRBJ2-7; weak D call: TRBD2 (5 bases). V lost 1 base, J lost 7 bases, and 11 bases lay in between. Germline CDR1 is SGHTA and CDR2 is FQGNSA. The CDR3 contains 13 residues. This chain's CDR3 is CASSLVTGIEQYF. The CDR3 bases are TGTGCCAGCAGCTTAGTGACGGGGATTGAGCAGTACTTC.

This clonotype has a handful of counts. This rearrangement joins TRBV6-2 or TRBV6-3 to TRBJ2-2, with D perhaps matching TRBD1 or TRBD2 (5 bases each). The germline V and J ends were trimmed by 8 bases and 1 base, with 26 bases remaining between them. Germline CDR1 MNHEY, CDR2 SVGEGT. The CDR3 has 19 residues. The CDR3 DNA sequence: TGTGCCAGCCGTACGTCCCGAGGGGCCCTACTAATGAACACCGGGGAGCTGTTTTTT. This codes for CASRTSRGALLMNTGELFF.

Notes on this clonotype: With a much larger clone just one base away, this may be a read error. The chain is built from TRBV20-1 and TRBJ2-1, with D perhaps matching TRBD2 (6 bases). Germline V gene lookup returns CDR1 DFQATT and CDR2 SNEGSKA (reference sequence). CDR3 length: 14 amino acids. CDR3: CSARLGFAYNGQFF. The DNA for the CDR3 is TGCAGTGCACGACTAGGCTTCGCCTACAATGGGCAGTTCTTC.

The rearrangement uses TRBV19 and TRBJ2-1, with D perhaps TRBD2 (5 bases). The V gene's germline CDR1 is LNHDA and CDR2 SQIVND (reference sequence). The CDR3 contains 14 residues. V dropped 1 base and J dropped 7 bases, with 11 bases sitting between them. The CDR3 nucleotides are TGTGCCAGTAGTATAGGGGGAGCTAGGAATGAGCAGTTCTTC. Translating it yields CASSIGGARNEQFF.

This clonotype has more than one count but fewer than ten. This rearrangement joins TRBV2 to TRBJ2-2; D remains unclear. Trimming left V 3 bases short and J 2 bases short, with 1 base between. Germline loops: CDR1 SNHLY, CDR2 FYNNEI. The CDR3 covers 12 residues. In DNA, the CDR3 is TGTGCCAGCAGTGACAACACCGGGGAGCTGTTTTTT. Translated, it gives CASSDNTGELFF.

V usage is TRBV18 and J usage is TRBJ1-6; D is possibly TRBD1 (6 bases). This CDR3 contains 14 residues. CDR1 is KGHSH and CDR2 is LQKENI in the germline V gene. The V and J ends lost 4 bases and 8 bases respectively, with 12 bases between them. The CDR3 sequence: CASSLAGVDSPLHF. CDR3 DNA: TGTGCCAGCTCACTCGCAGGGGTAGATTCACCCCTCCACTTT.

In its sample, this clonotype was seen a few times. The chain combines TRBV7-3 with TRBJ2-1; TRBD2 aligns across 8 bases. CDR1 and CDR2 (germline): SGHTA, FQGTGA. After removal of 5 bases from V and 4 bases from J, the junction contained 16 bases not matched to a gene. The CDR3 is 18 amino acids. CDR3 protein: CASSPGGRGALGYNEQFF. The DNA for the CDR3 is TGTGCCAGCAGCCCTGGAGGGCGGGGGGCCTTGGGGTACAATGAGCAGTTCTTC.

The chain employs TRBV5-1 and TRBJ2-1, with TRBD2 identical over 7 bases. The CDR3 totals 17 residues. Trimming removed 0 bases from V and 0 bases from J; junction bases left unmatched: 6. Germline V gives CDR1 SGHRS, CDR2 YFSETQ. The DNA for the CDR3 is TGCGCCAGCAGCTTGGCCTTCTCGGGGGGCTCCTACAATGAGCAGTTCTTC. This sequence encodes CASSLAFSGGSYNEQFF.

Only a few counts were recorded for this clonotype. The V gene is TRBV6-5, the J gene TRBJ2-2; 7 positions match TRBD2. The CDR3 length is 14 residues. V trimming: 2 bases; J trimming: 5 bases; junction bases outside the gene matches: 2. Germline V gene data show CDR1 as MNHEY and CDR2 as SVGAGI. The CDR3 protein is CASSYAGVTGELFF. DNA for the CDR3: TGTGCCAGCAGTTACGCGGGGGTGACCGGGGAGCTGTTTTTT.

The chain combines TRBV4-1 with TRBJ1-1, with no clear D. CDR1 MGHRA and CDR2 YSYEKL come from the germline V gene. The length of the CDR3 is 13 residues. Trimming left V 1 base short and J 7 bases short, with 10 bases between. The CDR3 reads CASSQVSGFEAFF. The CDR3 bases are TGCGCCAGCAGCCAAGTTTCCGGCTTTGAAGCTTTCTTT.

V and J are TRBV7-9 and TRBJ2-1; 8 positions agree with TRBD1. Trimming removed 11 bases from V and 5 bases from J; junction bases left unmatched: 8. The CDR3 covers 13 residues. Germline V gene sequence: CDR1 SEHNR, CDR2 FQNEAQ (reference sequence). The CDR3 DNA sequence: TGTGCCCTAGGGACAGGCCTAAACAATGAGCAGTTCTTC. Translated: CALGTGLNNEQFF.

Comment on this clonotype: A much bigger clone sits one base away, suggesting this may be a read error. The chain has TRBV7-9 and TRBJ2-1; D not resolved. This CDR3 has 12 residues. From germline, CDR1 is SEHNR and CDR2 FQNEAQ (reference sequence). Trimming took 1 base from V and 13 from J, leaving 11 bases between them. DNA for the CDR3: TGTGCCAGCAGCTTAGGGGAAGAGACCCAGTTCTTC. This gives the protein CASSLGEETQFF.

The chain is built from TRBV12-3 or TRBV12-4 and TRBJ1-5; D might be TRBD1 (5 bases). This CDR3 is built from 16 residues. V was trimmed by 3 bases and J by 0 bases, leaving 12 bases between them. DNA of the CDR3: TGTGCCAGCAGTTTCGACAGTTATTATAGCAATCAGCCCCAGCATTTT. Translating it yields CASSFDSYYSNQPQHF.

The CDR3 loop reads CATSTQGYEQYF. The CDR3 nucleotides read TGTGCCACCAGCACTCAGGGCTACGAGCAGTACTTC. The chain combines TRBV15 with TRBJ2-7; tentative D call: TRBD1 (5 bases). Germline V CDR1 and CDR2: LNHNV, YYDKDF (reference sequence). The CDR3 has 12 amino acids. Trimming took 4 bases from V and 3 from J, leaving 7 bases between them.

This clonotype was counted only a few times. The chain has TRBV7-9 and TRBJ1-4; 9 nucleotides line up with TRBD1. Trimming removed 4 bases from V and 7 bases from J; junction bases left unmatched: 10. Germline values: CDR1 SEHNR, CDR2 FQNEAQ (reference sequence). The CDR3 is 16 amino acids. CDR3 loop: CASSSTLGQGPEKLFF. The CDR3 nucleotides are TGTGCCAGCAGCTCGACCCTGGGACAGGGACCTGAAAAACTGTTTTTT.

This clonotype was observed many times. This chain joins TRBV9 and TRBJ2-5; D is unresolved. CDR3 length equals 14 residues. Germline V lookup: CDR1 SGDLS, CDR2 YYNGEE. The V end was cut by 3 bases, the J end by 4 bases, with 13 bases between. The DNA for the CDR3 is TGTGCCAGCAGCGGCGAAGGGTGGTCAGAGACCCAGTACTTC. Translating it yields CASSGEGWSETQYF. Drawing the rest from reference TRBV9 and TRBJ2-5, the complete variable domain is DSGVTQTPKHLITATGQRVTLRCSPRSGDLSVYWYQQSLDQGLQFLIQYYNGEERAKGNILERFSAQQFPDLHSELNLSSLELGDSALYFCASSGEGWSETQYFGPGTRLLVL.

This clonotype was counted a few times. The V call is TRBV14, the J call TRBJ1-5; maybe TRBD1 (5 bases). Trimming stripped 0 bases from V and 5 bases from J, with 5 bases between. The CDR3 runs 13 residues. Germline-derived CDR1 and CDR2 are SGHDN and FVKESK. Written as DNA, the CDR3 is TGTGCCAGCAGCCAAGAGGGACATCAGCCCCAGCATTTT. It is translated as CASSQEGHQPQHF. Combining the CDR3 with reference TRBV14 and TRBJ1-5 gives the whole variable domain EAGVTQFPSHSVIEKGQTVTLRCDPISGHDNLYWYRRVMGKEIKFLLHFVKESKQDESGMPNNRFLAERTGGTYSTLKVQPAELEDSGVYFCASSQEGHQPQHFGDGTRLSIL.

V gene TRBV20-1 combines with J gene TRBJ2-1; D not certain. V was pared by 8 bases and J by 1 base, with 15 bases between. The germline V gene encodes CDR1 DFQATT and CDR2 SNEGSKA (reference sequence). CDR3 length: 14 residues. The CDR3 loop reads CSTAPPASYNEQFF. The CDR3 region has the DNA TGCAGTACTGCCCCCCCGGCTTCCTACAATGAGCAGTTCTTC.